This entry lists 18 T cell receptor beta chains sequenced from one sample in a study of T cell changes during pregnancy in multiple sclerosis. The protocol was immunoSEQ multiplex PCR, while the TCRdb copy is restricted to in-frame clones and leaves out a portion. The table records approximately 90,000 clones, almost 95% of them present only once. The input for sequencing was peripheral blood, taken after pregnancy. These receptors were taken from a female donor with multiple sclerosis, enrolled in a pregnancy study.

The chain has TRBV6-1 and TRBJ2-7; D might be TRBD1 (6 bases). The CDR3 is made up of 15 amino acids. Trimming took off 2 bases at V and 1 base at J, with 12 bases between the two ends. Per germline, CDR1 MNHNS and CDR2 SASEGT. CDR3 nucleotides: TGTGCCAGCAGTGAACTCAGGGGCTCTTCCTACGAGCAGTACTTC. This codes for CASSELRGSSYEQYF.

The chain carries TRBV5-4 and TRBJ1-4, with D possibly TRBD1 on 6 matching bases. The germline V gene encodes CDR1 SGHNT and CDR2 YYREEE (reference sequence). The CDR3 runs to 19 residues. The V end was cut by 1 base, the J end by 0 bases, with 19 bases between. CDR3 coding DNA: TGTGCCAGCAGCTTGTCCTTTTTCCAGGGGCACGCAACTAATGAAAAACTGTTTTTT. It yields the protein CASSLSFFQGHATNEKLFF.

The rearrangement joins TRBV7-6 to TRBJ2-7; D might be TRBD2 (6 bases). The V end was cut by 1 base, the J end by 4 bases, with 11 bases between. Looked up from germline, CDR1 is SGHVS and CDR2 is FNYEAQ. This CDR3 comprises 14 residues. CDR3 DNA sequence: TGTGCCAGCAGCTTAGTCCCCCTAGCGTACGAGCAGTACTTC. This codes for CASSLVPLAYEQYF.

CDR3 nucleotide sequence: TGCGCCAGCAGCCTGACAGGGAACACCGGGGAGCTGTTTTTT. It is translated as CASSLTGNTGELFF. The gene calls are TRBV5-1 and TRBJ2-2; TRBD1 might be the D (6 bases). CDR3 length equals 14 residues. Per germline, CDR1 SGHRS and CDR2 YFSETQ. The germline V and J ends were trimmed by 4 bases and 1 base, with 8 bases remaining between them.

The chain uses TRBV19 and TRBJ2-6; 7 nucleotides align to TRBD2. J gave up 1 base and V 7 bases, and 4 bases lay outside the gene matches. Germline CDR1 LNHDA, CDR2 SQIVND (reference sequence). The CDR3 length is 15 residues. CDR3 in amino acids: CASIDGGSGANVLTF. The CDR3 nucleotides are TGTGCCAGTATCGACGGGGGGTCTGGGGCCAACGTCCTGACTTTC.

The CDR3 spells CASSQTGGDTQYF. The CDR3 bases are TGTGCCAGCAGCCAGACAGGGGGCGATACGCAGTATTTT. V is TRBV6-1 and J is TRBJ2-3; TRBD1 agrees at 10 bases. The germline V gene encodes CDR1 MNHNS and CDR2 SASEGT. V trimming: 6 bases; J trimming: 6 bases; junction bases outside the gene matches: 3. The CDR3 contains 13 residues.

This chain links TRBV9 with TRBJ2-7; D gene uncertain. The CDR3 has 15 amino acids. V gave up 2 bases and J gave up 4 bases, with 16 bases separating them. Germline V gives CDR1 SGDLS, CDR2 YYNGEE. The CDR3 here is CASSVSVGERYEQYF. The CDR3 DNA follows: TGTGCCAGCAGCGTCAGCGTGGGTGAACGTTACGAGCAGTACTTC.

The J gene is TRBJ1-2, the V gene TRBV13; maybe TRBD1 (6 bases). V was trimmed by 3 bases and J by 8 bases, leaving 16 bases between them. Germline V gene data show CDR1 as PRHDT and CDR2 as FYEKMQ (reference sequence). The CDR3 runs 14 residues. The CDR3 DNA follows: TGTGCCAGCAGCTTTCCTTCTGGGGGCATAGGCTACACCTTC. Encoded protein: CASSFPSGGIGYTF.

J is TRBJ2-1 and V is TRBV6-6; 9 nucleotides agree with TRBD1. The CDR3 runs 16 residues. The ends lost 4 bases at V and 5 bases at J; junction bases unmatched: 9. CDR1 is MNHNY and CDR2 is SVGAGI in the germline V gene (reference sequence). The CDR3 bases are TGTGCCAGCAGTTTCACCGGGACAGGGTTTAACAATGAGCAGTTCTTC. This codes for CASSFTGTGFNNEQFF.

The chain employs TRBV11-2 and TRBJ1-1; 7 nucleotides align to TRBD1. The ends lost 6 bases at V and 1 base at J; junction bases unmatched: 8. The length of the CDR3 is 15 residues. Germline assignment: CDR1 SGHAT and CDR2 FQNNGV. The CDR3 sequence is CASRRPGQQNTEAFF. The CDR3 bases are TGTGCCAGCAGACGTCCGGGACAGCAGAACACTGAAGCTTTCTTT.

This chain uses TRBV7-9 with TRBJ1-1; unclear D gene. CDR1 is SEHNR, CDR2 FQNEAQ, per germline (reference sequence). Trimming pared 3 bases from V and 5 bases from J, leaving 4 bases between. This CDR3 is 11 amino acids long. DNA for the CDR3: TGTGCCAGCAGCTTCCTGACTGAAGCTTTCTTT. This gives the protein CASSFLTEAFF.

The CDR3, as DNA: TGTGCCAGCAGCCGGGACAGAAGGGGCTACACCTTC. Translation gives CASSRDRRGYTF. This chain links TRBV5-6 with TRBJ1-2; 7 bases are shared with TRBD1. This CDR3 comprises 12 residues. Trimming at V came to 4 bases and at J to 8 bases, leaving 5 bases not matched to a gene. CDR1 and CDR2 from the germline V gene are SGHDT and YYEEEE.

The J gene is TRBJ2-2, the V gene TRBV12-5, with a tentative D call TRBD1 (6 bases). The germline V and J ends were trimmed by 1 base and 1 base, with 13 bases remaining between them. CDR3 length equals 17 residues. Germline CDR1 LGHNT, CDR2 FRNRAP. CDR3 in DNA: TGTGCTAGTGGTTTGGCAACCTCGGACAGGAACACCGGGGAGCTGTTTTTT. Its translation is CASGLATSDRNTGELFF. The variable domain in full, completed from reference TRBV12-5 and TRBJ2-2, reads DARVTQTPRHKVTEMGQEVTMRCQPILGHNTVFWYRQTMMQGLELLAYFRNRAPLDDSGMPKDRFSAEMPDATLATLKIQPSEPRDSAVYFCASGLATSDRNTGELFFGEGSRLTVL.

This chain uses TRBV7-6 with TRBJ2-3; 7 bases line up with TRBD2. The junction had 3 bases not matched to a gene; V was cut back by 5 bases and J by 4 bases. The CDR3 is 13 residues long. CDR1 SGHVS and CDR2 FNYEAQ come from the germline V gene. Here the CDR3 DNA reads TGTGCCAGCAGCCGCCGGGGGGCAGATACGCAGTATTTT. Translated: CASSRRGADTQYF.

The V gene is TRBV27, the J gene TRBJ1-5; D may be TRBD1 (5 bases). CDR1 and CDR2 (germline): MNHEY, SMNVEV (reference sequence). This CDR3 has 14 amino acids. The ends were cut back, 2 bases at V and 3 bases at J, with 8 bases in the middle. The CDR3 reads CASSLSRVNQPQHF. The CDR3 nucleotides are TGTGCCAGCAGTTTAAGCAGGGTCAATCAGCCCCAGCATTTT.

The chain joins TRBV4-2 to TRBJ1-5, with a possible D match to TRBD1 (5 bases). V was clipped by 1 base and J by 9 bases, with 19 bases between them. The CDR3 has 16 amino acids. Germline lookup yields CDR1 LGHNA and CDR2 YNFKEQ. CDR3 in DNA: TGTGCCAGCAGCCAAGTCGGGTCTCAGGGCAGTTCGCCCCAGCATTTT. Translated: CASSQVGSQGSSPQHF.

This sequence joins TRBV21-1 and TRBJ1-2; whether TRBD1, the table's D call, matches the DNA was not checked. TRBV21-1 corresponds to a pseudogene. CDR3 length: 14 amino acids. In DNA, the CDR3 is TGTGCCAGCAGCAAAGCCCAAGGGGACTATGGCTACACCTTC. Residues: CASSKAQGDYGYTF.

The gene calls are TRBV27 and TRBJ1-5; a possible D gene is TRBD1 (5 bases). V lost 6 bases and J lost 4, with 13 bases in between. Germline CDR1 MNHEY, CDR2 SMNVEV (reference sequence). This CDR3 is 14 amino acids long. DNA for the CDR3: TGTGCCAGCAGGTACCAGGGATCTAATCAGCCCCAGCATTTT. Protein sequence: CASRYQGSNQPQHF.